Listed here is a single T cell receptor beta chain. The antigen remains undetermined. This specimen belongs to a study of T cells in Graves' hyperthyroidism and ophthalmopathy. Across the whole study: The blood sample was taken at first diagnosis, before treatment began. Study-wide results and limits: A 13 V-J model separated ophthalmopathy from stable hyperthyroidism.

Ophthalmopathy patients showed a Clinical Activity Score of at least 3, NOSPECS grade of at least 4 and duration under 3 months. It was uncontrolled infection, other autoimmune disease, pregnancy or lactation that excluded patients. Amplified TCR beta CDR3 regions came from RNA transcripts. First-round RT-PCR targeting the TCR CDR3 was performed with the HTBI primer set. Using its own MiXCR run on the multiplex PCR reads, TCRdb lists one record per CDR3 protein. Of hundreds of thousands of distinct CDR3 sequences in the sample, approximately 15% were seen once. Sample: blood. This clonotype was obtained from a woman between 40 and 50 years old with Graves' ophthalmopathy.

Here the CDR3 reads CASRRTGPYGYTF. DNA for the CDR3: TGTGCCAGTAGGAGGACAGGGCCCTATGGCTACACCTTC. This rearrangement joins TRBV19 to TRBJ1-2; 8 bases are shared with TRBD1. V shed 6 bases and J 4 bases; nucleotides not matched to a gene: 4. Germline loops: CDR1 LNHDA, CDR2 SQIVND (reference sequence). This CDR3 contains 13 residues.